The 21 T cell receptor beta chains given below trace back to one sample, sequenced in a study of blood T cells in healthy people across ages. Next came a second PCR, run for about 6 to 12 cycles, which used a sample-barcoded 5' primer along with a J-beta primer mix. TCRdb recomputed calls from the 5' RACE reads with MiXCR, one row per CDR3 protein. Of nearly 800,000 distinct CDR3 sequences in the sample, 56% were seen once. The sample consisted of blood. The receptors here all came from a man aged 40-49 years in good health.

V usage is TRBV29-1 and J usage is TRBJ2-7, with 13 bases aligning to TRBD2. This CDR3 contains 14 residues. The germline CDR1 and CDR2 sequences are SQVTM and ANQGSEA. J lost 6 bases, V lost 4 bases, and 6 bases had no gene match. The CDR3 here is CSVGGLAGVGEQYF. The CDR3 coding sequence is TGCAGCGTTGGAGGACTAGCGGGAGTGGGCGAGCAGTACTTC.

The V gene is TRBV18, the J gene TRBJ2-5, with TRBD2 matching 12 bases. Germline values: CDR1 KGHSH, CDR2 LQKENI. The CDR3 loop spans 17 amino acids. V gave up 3 bases and J gave up 4 bases; unmatched junction bases: 9. The CDR3 loop is CASSPFASTSGGETQYF. The CDR3, as DNA: TGTGCCAGCTCACCCTTCGCCTCGACTAGCGGGGGAGAGACCCAGTACTTC. Complete variable domain (other parts from reference TRBV18 and TRBJ2-5): NAGVMQNPRHLVRRRGQEARLRCSPMKGHSHVYWYRQLPEEGLKFMVYLQKENIIDESGMPKERFSAEFPKEGPSILRIQQVVRGDSAAYFCASSPFASTSGGETQYFGPGTRLLVL.

The chain is built from TRBV9 and TRBJ2-7; 8 bases are shared with TRBD1. The length of the CDR3 is 16 residues. Germline assignment: CDR1 SGDLS and CDR2 YYNGEE. The V gene end was trimmed by 2 bases and the J gene end by 3 bases; junction bases not matched to a gene: 10. Here the CDR3 DNA reads TGTGCCAGCAGCGTGGAGACCGGGACAGGCGACTACGAGCAGTACTTC. Translating it yields CASSVETGTGDYEQYF.

This sequence joins TRBV4-3 and TRBJ2-7; possibly TRBD2 for D (5 bases). Germline assignment: CDR1 LGHNA and CDR2 YSLEER. V lost 0 bases, J lost 3 bases, and 12 bases lay in between. This CDR3 contains 15 residues. The CDR3 DNA reads TGCGCCAGCAGCCAAGATGTTGGCGCGGGCTACGAGCAGTACTTC. It codes for CASSQDVGAGYEQYF.

The chain is built from TRBV9 and TRBJ1-6, with unresolved D. V lost 3 bases to trimming and J lost 7 bases, with 14 bases between them. The CDR3 is 15 residues long. Germline assignment: CDR1 SGDLS and CDR2 YYNGEE. CDR3 sequence reads: CASSAGPRENSPLHF. CDR3 nucleotides: TGTGCCAGCAGCGCCGGGCCTCGCGAGAATTCACCCCTCCACTTT.

The V and J genes are TRBV12-3 or TRBV12-4 and TRBJ2-5; 12 bases align to TRBD1. The CDR3 covers 16 residues. V lost 6 bases and J lost 5; bases outside the gene matches: 10. The CDR3 DNA reads TGTGCCAGCAGCCGCGGGACAGGGGGCGCTTATGAGACCCAGTACTTC. Its translation: CASSRGTGGAYETQYF.

The chain employs TRBV29-1 and TRBJ2-1, with TRBD2 matching 10 bases. Trimming cost V 7 bases and J 8 bases; bases outside gene matches: 14. The germline CDR1 and CDR2 sequences are SQVTM and ANQGSEA. The CDR3 runs 15 residues. The CDR3 here is CSARASGRGFDEQFF. CDR3 DNA: TGCAGCGCCAGAGCTAGCGGGAGAGGGTTCGATGAGCAGTTCTTC.

This clonotype was seen only a few times. Written as DNA, the CDR3 is TGCAGTGCCCAGGGGGCAGGGAGAGAGACCCAGTACTTC. This sequence encodes CSAQGAGRETQYF. The rearrangement joins TRBV20-1 to TRBJ2-5; 8 positions agree with TRBD1. J lost 4 bases, V lost 6 bases, and 7 bases had no gene match. Germline V lookup: CDR1 DFQATT, CDR2 SNEGSKA (reference sequence). The CDR3 runs 13 residues.

The genes are TRBV7-8 and TRBJ1-5; D gene ambiguous. The CDR3 has 15 amino acids. V was cut by 1 base and J by 2 bases, with 9 bases left in between. The germline gives CDR1 SGHVS, CDR2 FQNEAQ. CDR3 sequence reads: CASSLEYRGNQPQHF. CDR3 coding DNA: TGTGCCAGCAGCTTAGAGTATCGGGGCAATCAGCCCCAGCATTTT.

The V gene is TRBV9, the J gene TRBJ1-6; D gene unclear. In germline, CDR1 is SGDLS, CDR2 YYNGEE. The CDR3 consists of 13 residues. Between the trimmed V and J ends, which lost 7 bases and 9 bases, there was a span of 14 bases. The CDR3 spells CASAQDFGSPLHF. The CDR3 DNA reads TGTGCCAGCGCCCAGGATTTCGGTTCACCCCTCCACTTT. The complete variable domain, with remaining parts taken from reference TRBV9 and TRBJ1-6, reads DSGVTQTPKHLITATGQRVTLRCSPRSGDLSVYWYQQSLDQGLQFLIQYYNGEERAKGNILERFSAQQFPDLHSELNLSSLELGDSALYFCASAQDFGSPLHFGNGTRLTVT.

This sequence joins TRBV12-3 or TRBV12-4 and TRBJ1-1; no clear D gene. The CDR3 is 15 residues long. Trimming removed 5 bases from V and 1 base from J, with 14 bases in between. In DNA, the CDR3 is TGTGCCAGCAGTCAAACTCAAGGACCGAACACTGAAGCTTTCTTT. Its protein product is CASSQTQGPNTEAFF.

This clonotype was seen more than once but under ten times. The chain links TRBV4-3 to TRBJ2-3; no clear D gene. CDR1 LGHNA and CDR2 YSLEER come from the germline V gene. The V gene lost 0 bases and the J gene lost 6 bases, with 7 bases spanning the gap. This CDR3 contains 13 residues. The CDR3 spells CASSQDLEDTQYF. CDR3 nucleotides: TGCGCCAGCAGCCAAGATTTAGAGGATACGCAGTATTTT.

The chain joins TRBV20-1 to TRBJ2-3, with 7 nucleotides matching TRBD1. The CDR3 totals 13 residues. The V segment lost 5 bases and the J segment 4 bases; nucleotides outside the gene matches: 6. Germline values: CDR1 DFQATT, CDR2 SNEGSKA (reference sequence). The CDR3 is CSALKDRADTQYF. DNA for the CDR3: TGCAGTGCTCTAAAAGACAGGGCAGATACGCAGTATTTT.

The rearrangement joins TRBV27 to TRBJ2-5; D call uncertain. V lost 6 bases, J lost 11 bases, and 22 bases lay in between. Per the germline V gene, CDR1 is MNHEY and CDR2 is SMNVEV (reference sequence). The CDR3 loop spans 14 amino acids. The CDR3 DNA follows: TGTGCCAGCAGCCCTGCCCCCGGAGAAGGAGAGCAGTACTTC. Encoded protein: CASSPAPGEGEQYF.

The chain joins TRBV2 to TRBJ2-4, with D perhaps TRBD2 (6 bases). CDR3 length: 16 amino acids. V lost 8 bases, J lost 0 bases, and 17 bases lay in between. CDR1 SNHLY and CDR2 FYNNEI come from the germline V gene. The CDR3 spells CASGEDGTVAKNIQYF. CDR3 nucleotides: TGTGCCAGCGGGGAGGACGGTACTGTAGCCAAAAACATTCAGTACTTC.

This clonotype was seen once. The rearrangement links TRBV5-1 to TRBJ1-5; 7 bases are a match to TRBD1. Trimming removed 3 bases from V and 4 bases from J; junction bases left unmatched: 4. This CDR3 is built from 14 residues. Germline CDR1 reads SGHRS; CDR2 reads YFSETQ. This chain's CDR3 is CASSSGTANQPQHF. CDR3 nucleotides: TGCGCCAGCAGCTCCGGGACAGCTAATCAGCCCCAGCATTTT.

This clonotype was found once. The chain combines TRBV28 with TRBJ2-6; D perhaps matches TRBD2 (5 bases). Germline CDR1 MDHEN, CDR2 SYDVKM. The CDR3 sequence is 16 residues long. V lost 5 bases to trimming and J lost 2 bases, with 13 bases between them. The CDR3 region is CASSRNAGAGANVLTF. CDR3 nucleotide sequence: TGTGCCAGCAGTAGAAACGCCGGGGCTGGGGCCAACGTCCTGACTTTC.

The rearrangement joins TRBV10-3 to TRBJ2-5, with 9 bases identical to TRBD2. The CDR3 runs 12 residues. Per germline, CDR1 ENHRY and CDR2 SYGVKD. V lost 2 bases and J lost 11; bases outside the gene matches: 3. The CDR3 sequence is CAISEVAGEQYF. The CDR3 DNA is TGTGCCATCAGTGAGGTAGCGGGAGAGCAGTACTTC.

CDR3 DNA sequence: TGTGCCAGCAGCCAGCGGGGGTGGAACGGGGAGCTGTTTTTT. As protein: CASSQRGWNGELFF. The rearrangement links TRBV3-1 to TRBJ2-2; 7 bases match TRBD2. The CDR3 length is 14 residues. Trimming at V came to 3 bases and at J to 7 bases, leaving 5 bases not matched to a gene. CDR1 LGHDT and CDR2 YNNKEL come from the germline V gene (reference sequence).

This clonotype occurred a few times. The genes are TRBV5-4 and TRBJ2-3; 7 nucleotides match TRBD2. Germline trimming cut 4 bases from V and 11 bases from J; bases unmatched to any gene: 13. CDR3 length: 14 amino acids. Germline loops: CDR1 SGHNT, CDR2 YYREEE (reference sequence). The CDR3 bases are TGTGCCAGCAGCCCCGGGGGGAGGGCCGTCGAGCAGTATTTT. Its protein is CASSPGGRAVEQYF.

This chain links TRBV29-1 with TRBJ2-1, with D possibly being TRBD1 or TRBD2 (5 bases each). The length of the CDR3 is 12 residues. V lost 4 bases and J 3 bases, leaving 7 bases between the germline ends. In germline, CDR1 is SQVTM, CDR2 ANQGSEA. The CDR3 loop reads CSVGDRYNEQFF. DNA for the CDR3: TGCAGCGTTGGGGACCGCTACAATGAGCAGTTCTTC.